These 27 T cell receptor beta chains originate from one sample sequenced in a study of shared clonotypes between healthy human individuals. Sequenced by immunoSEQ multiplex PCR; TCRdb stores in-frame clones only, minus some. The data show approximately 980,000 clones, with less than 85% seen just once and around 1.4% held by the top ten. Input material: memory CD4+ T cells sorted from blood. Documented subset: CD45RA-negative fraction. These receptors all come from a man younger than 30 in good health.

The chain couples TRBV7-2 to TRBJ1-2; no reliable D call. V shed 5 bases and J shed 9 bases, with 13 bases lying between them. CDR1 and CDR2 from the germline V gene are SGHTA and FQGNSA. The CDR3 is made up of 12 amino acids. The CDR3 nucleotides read TGTGCCAGCAGCCTCCTCGACCCCAGCTACACCTTC. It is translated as CASSLLDPSYTF.

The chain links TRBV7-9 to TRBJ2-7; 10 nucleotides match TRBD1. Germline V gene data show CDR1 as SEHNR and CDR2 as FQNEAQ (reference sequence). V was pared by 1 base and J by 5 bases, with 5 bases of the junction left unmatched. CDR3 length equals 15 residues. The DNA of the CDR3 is TGTGCCAGCAGCTTAGGAGGGACAGGGGCCCACGAGCAGTACTTC. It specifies CASSLGGTGAHEQYF.

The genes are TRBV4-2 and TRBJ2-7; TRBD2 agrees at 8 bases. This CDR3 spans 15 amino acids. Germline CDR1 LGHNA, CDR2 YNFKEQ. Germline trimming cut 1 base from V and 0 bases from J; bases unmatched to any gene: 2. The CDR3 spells CASSQVGTSSYEQYF. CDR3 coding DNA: TGTGCCAGCAGCCAAGTTGGGACTAGCTCCTACGAGCAGTACTTC.

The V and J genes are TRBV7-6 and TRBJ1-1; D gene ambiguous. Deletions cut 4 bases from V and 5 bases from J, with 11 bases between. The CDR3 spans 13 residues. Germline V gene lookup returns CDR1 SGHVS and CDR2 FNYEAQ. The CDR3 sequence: CASSSYQETEAFF. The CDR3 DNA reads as TGTGCCAGCAGCTCCTATCAGGAAACTGAAGCTTTCTTT.

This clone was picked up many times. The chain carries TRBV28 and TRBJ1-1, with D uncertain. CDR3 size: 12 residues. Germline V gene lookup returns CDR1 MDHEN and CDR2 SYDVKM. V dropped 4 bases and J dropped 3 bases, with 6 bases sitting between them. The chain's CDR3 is CASSWRHTEAFF. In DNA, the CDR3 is TGTGCCAGCAGTTGGAGGCACACTGAAGCTTTCTTT.

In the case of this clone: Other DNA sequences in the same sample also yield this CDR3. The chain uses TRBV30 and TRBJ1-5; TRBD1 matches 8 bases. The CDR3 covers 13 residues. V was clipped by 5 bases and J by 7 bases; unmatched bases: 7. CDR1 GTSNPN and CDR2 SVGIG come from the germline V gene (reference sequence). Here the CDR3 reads CAWSGGLNQPQHF. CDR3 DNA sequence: TGTGCCTGGTCAGGGGGCCTCAACCAGCCCCAGCATTTT.

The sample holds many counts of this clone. This chain's CDR3 is CAFYFGTQNTEAFF. CDR3 nucleotides: TGTGCCTTCTATTTCGGGACACAGAACACTGAAGCTTTCTTT. V usage is TRBV30 and J usage is TRBJ1-1; TRBD1 might be the D (6 bases). Germline loops: CDR1 GTSNPN, CDR2 SVGIG (reference sequence). The V end lost 7 bases, the J end lost 1 base, and 16 bases lay between the germline ends. This CDR3 spans 14 amino acids.

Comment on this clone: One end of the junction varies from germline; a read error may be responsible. CDR3 amino acids: CARSRQIGTEAFF. Here the CDR3 DNA reads TGTGCCCGGAGCCGCCAGATCGGCACTGAAGCTTTCTTT. V and J are TRBV30 and TRBJ1-1; D remains ambiguous. The length of the CDR3 is 13 residues. Germline CDR1 reads GTSNPN; CDR2 reads SVGIG (reference sequence).

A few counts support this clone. CDR3 DNA: TGCGCCAGCAGGTACAGCCTAAACACTGAAGCTTTCTTT. Protein sequence: CASRYSLNTEAFF. The chain links TRBV10-1 to TRBJ1-1, with no clear D. The CDR3 consists of 13 residues. V lost 6 bases and J 2 bases, leaving 10 bases between the germline ends. Germline assignment: CDR1 WNHNN and CDR2 SYGVQD (reference sequence).

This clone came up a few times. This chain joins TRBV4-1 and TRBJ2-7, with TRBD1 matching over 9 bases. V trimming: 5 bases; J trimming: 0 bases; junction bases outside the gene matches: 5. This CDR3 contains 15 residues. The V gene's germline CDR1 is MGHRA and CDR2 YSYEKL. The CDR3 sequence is CASSRETGGSYEQYF. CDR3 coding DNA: TGCGCCAGCAGCAGGGAGACAGGGGGCTCCTACGAGCAGTACTTC.

The DNA for the CDR3 is TGTGCCAGCAGTTACGACAGGGGAGCCTACGAGCAGTACTTC. It codes for CASSYDRGAYEQYF. V is TRBV6-5 and J is TRBJ2-7; TRBD1 agrees at 8 bases. CDR1 is MNHEY, CDR2 SVGAGI, per germline. With 2 bases clipped from V and 2 bases from J, the junction kept 2 bases outside the gene matches. This CDR3 comprises 14 residues.

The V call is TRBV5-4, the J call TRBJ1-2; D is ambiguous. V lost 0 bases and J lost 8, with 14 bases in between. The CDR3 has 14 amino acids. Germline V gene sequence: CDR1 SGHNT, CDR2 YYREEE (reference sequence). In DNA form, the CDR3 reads TGTGCCAGCAGCTTGGGTGGCCAACCGGGAGGCTACACCTTC. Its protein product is CASSLGGQPGGYTF.

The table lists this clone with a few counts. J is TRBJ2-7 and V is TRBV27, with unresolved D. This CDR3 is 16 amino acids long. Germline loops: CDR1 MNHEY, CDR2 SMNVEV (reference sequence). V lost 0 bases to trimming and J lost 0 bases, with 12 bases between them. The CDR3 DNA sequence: TGTGCCAGCAGTTTATCGCCAGACTGGATCTCCTACGAGCAGTACTTC. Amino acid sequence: CASSLSPDWISYEQYF.

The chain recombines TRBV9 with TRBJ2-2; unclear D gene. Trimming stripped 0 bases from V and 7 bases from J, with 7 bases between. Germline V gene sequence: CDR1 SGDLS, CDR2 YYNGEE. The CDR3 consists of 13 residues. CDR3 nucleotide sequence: TGTGCCAGCAGCGTAGACGATCGCGGGGAGCTGTTTTTT. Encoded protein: CASSVDDRGELFF.

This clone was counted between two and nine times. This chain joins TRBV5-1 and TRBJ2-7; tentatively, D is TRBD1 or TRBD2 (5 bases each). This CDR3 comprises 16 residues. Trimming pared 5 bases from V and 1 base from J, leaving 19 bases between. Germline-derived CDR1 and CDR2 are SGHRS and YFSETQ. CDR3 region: CASRFGDDGGSYEQYF. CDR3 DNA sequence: TGCGCCAGCAGATTCGGGGACGACGGCGGGTCCTACGAGCAGTACTTC.

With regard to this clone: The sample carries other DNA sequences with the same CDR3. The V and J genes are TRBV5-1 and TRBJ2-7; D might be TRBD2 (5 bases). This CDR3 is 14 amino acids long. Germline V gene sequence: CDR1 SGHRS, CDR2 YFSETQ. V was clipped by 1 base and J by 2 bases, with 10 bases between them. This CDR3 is CASSLSGSPYEQYF. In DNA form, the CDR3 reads TGCGCCAGCAGCTTGTCTGGGAGCCCCTACGAGCAGTACTTC.

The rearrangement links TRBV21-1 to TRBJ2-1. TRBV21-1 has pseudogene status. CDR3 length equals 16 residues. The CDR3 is CASSKLLVIDQDEQFF. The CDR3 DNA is TGTGCCAGCAGCAAACTGCTGGTTATTGACCAAGATGAGCAGTTCTTC.

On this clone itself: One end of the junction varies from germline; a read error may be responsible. The CDR3 DNA reads as TGTGCTAGCAGCCGGACAGGCACGACTAATGAAAAACTGTTTTTT. Translated, it gives CASSRTGTTNEKLFF. The rearrangement links TRBV7-7 to TRBJ1-4, with 7 positions matching TRBD1. Germline V gene data show CDR1 as SSHAT and CDR2 as FNYEAQ (reference sequence). The length of the CDR3 is 15 residues.

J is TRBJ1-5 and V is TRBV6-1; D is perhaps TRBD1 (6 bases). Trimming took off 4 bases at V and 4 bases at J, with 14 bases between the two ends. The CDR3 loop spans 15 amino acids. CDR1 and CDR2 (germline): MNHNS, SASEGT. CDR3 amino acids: CASSGQQGFNQPQHF. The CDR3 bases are TGTGCCAGCAGTGGACAGCAGGGGTTTAATCAGCCCCAGCATTTT.

The CDR3, as DNA: TGCAGCGTTGCAGGGGGTTATGGCTACACCTTC. This translates into CSVAGGYGYTF. The rearrangement uses TRBV29-1 and TRBJ1-2; 7 bases fit TRBD1. This CDR3 comprises 11 residues. V shed 4 bases, J shed 5 bases, and the junction held 1 base outside the gene matches. The germline V gene encodes CDR1 SQVTM and CDR2 ANQGSEA. The whole variable domain, filled in from reference TRBV29-1 and TRBJ1-2, reads SAVISQKPSRDICQRGTSLTIQCQVDSQVTMMFWYRQQPGQSLTLIATANQGSEATYESGFVIDKFPISRPNLTFSTLTVSNMSPEDSSIYLCSVAGGYGYTFGSGTRLTVV.

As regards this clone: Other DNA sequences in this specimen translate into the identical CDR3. CDR3 sequence reads: CSAKGNTEAFF. DNA for the CDR3: TGCAGTGCTAAGGGGAACACTGAAGCTTTCTTT. This chain uses TRBV20-1 with TRBJ1-1, with D unclear. Between the trimmed V and J ends, which lost 4 bases and 1 base, there was a span of 4 bases. There are 11 residues in the CDR3. Germline values: CDR1 DFQATT, CDR2 SNEGSKA (reference sequence).

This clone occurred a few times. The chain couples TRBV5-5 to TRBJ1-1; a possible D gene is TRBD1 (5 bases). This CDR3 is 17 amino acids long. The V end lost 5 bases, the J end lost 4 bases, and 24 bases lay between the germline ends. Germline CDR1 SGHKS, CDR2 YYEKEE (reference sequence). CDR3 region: CASRRAGTQASGTEAFF. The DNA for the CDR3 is TGTGCCAGCAGGCGGGCCGGGACCCAAGCTTCTGGCACTGAAGCTTTCTTT. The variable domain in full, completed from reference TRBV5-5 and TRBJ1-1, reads DAGVTQSPTHLIKTRGQQVTLRCSPISGHKSVSWYQQVLGQGPQFIFQYYEKEERGRGNFPDRFSARQFPNYSSELNVNALLLGDSALYLCASRRAGTQASGTEAFFGQGTRLTVV.

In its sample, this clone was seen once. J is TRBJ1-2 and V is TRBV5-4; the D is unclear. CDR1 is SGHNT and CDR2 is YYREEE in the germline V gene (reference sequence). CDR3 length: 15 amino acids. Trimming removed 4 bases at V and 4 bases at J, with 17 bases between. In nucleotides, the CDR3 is TGTGCCAGCAGCCGGGGTTTCGATACAGTCTATGGCTACACCTTC. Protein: CASSRGFDTVYGYTF.

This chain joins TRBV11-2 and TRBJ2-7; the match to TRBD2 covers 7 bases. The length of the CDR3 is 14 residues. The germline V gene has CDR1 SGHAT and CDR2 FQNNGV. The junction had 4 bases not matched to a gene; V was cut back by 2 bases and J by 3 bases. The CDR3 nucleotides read TGTGCCAGCAGCTTAACGGGAGGTCTCTACGAGCAGTACTTC. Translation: CASSLTGGLYEQYF.

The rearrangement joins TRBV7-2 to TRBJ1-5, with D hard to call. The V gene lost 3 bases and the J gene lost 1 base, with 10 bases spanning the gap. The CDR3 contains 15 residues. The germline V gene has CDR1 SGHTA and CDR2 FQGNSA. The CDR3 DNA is TGTGCCAGCAGCTTGTATAGTGGGAGCAATCAGCCCCAGCATTTT. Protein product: CASSLYSGSNQPQHF.

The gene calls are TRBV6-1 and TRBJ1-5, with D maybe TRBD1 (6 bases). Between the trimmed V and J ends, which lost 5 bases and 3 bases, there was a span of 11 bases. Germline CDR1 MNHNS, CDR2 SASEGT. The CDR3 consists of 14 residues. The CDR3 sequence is CASSTQGYNQPQHF. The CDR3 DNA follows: TGTGCCAGCAGTACACAGGGTTACAATCAGCCCCAGCATTTT.

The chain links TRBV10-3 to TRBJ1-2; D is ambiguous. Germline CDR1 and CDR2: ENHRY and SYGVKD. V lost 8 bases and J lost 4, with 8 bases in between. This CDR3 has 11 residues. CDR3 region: CAISSGYGYTF. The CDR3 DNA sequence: TGTGCCATCTCTTCCGGCTATGGCTACACCTTC.